The source of this TCR beta chain is a study of shared clonotypes between healthy human individuals (dated by TCRdb to 2020 to 2021). Study-wide context: A couple of women and a few men aged 18 to 49 years were included in the cohort. Leukapheresis yielded between about 0.85 and 9.5 billion PBMCs per donor. For each donor, CD4 naive and CD4 memory were each run on three plates, CD8 naive on two plates, and CD8 memory on one plate. Different laboratories and diverse techniques were used to prepare libraries and sequence TCR repertoires, to increase sequencing depth and limit assay-specific biases. Blood TCR repertoires of about 5 healthy adults were deeply sequenced to estimate repertoire size and the extent of clonotype sharing between individuals.

Using the deep immunoSEQ assay, multiplex PCR amplified TCR CDR3 regions from genomic DNA. Genomic DNA extracted from each cell subset was distributed evenly over all wells of several immunoSEQ 96-well plates, and each plate served as one replicate. For sorted subsets, about 200 ng genomic DNA, equal to approximately 30,000 T cell genomes, was loaded into each replicate PCR. Purified libraries were measured with a Qubit 3.0 fluorometer, size-checked on a Bioanalyzer 2100, and measured again with the KAPA Library Quantification kit. Each immunoSEQ 96-well plate was sequenced on its own single-read 150-cycle Illumina NextSeq 550 flow cell. The original pipeline was this. Because the immunoSEQ output included only junctional sequences and no quality scores, the filtering could not be the same as the filtering used for full-length reads. Sequences were annotated with PyIR, a Python wrapper for IgBLAST v1.9, and V/J genes and CDR3 were assigned using IMGT germline references. Any read was removed if the V/J assignment was weak (E-value above 1e-6), the CDR3 was missing, or the read contained stop codons, out-of-frame junctions, or ambiguous translated residues. V3J clonotypes were defined as sequences sharing the same inferred V gene, J gene, and CDR3 amino acid sequence. The percentage overlap between two repertoires was calculated by dividing the number of shared unique clonotypes by the size of the smaller repertoire. Three approaches were used to assess repertoire richness: RTK rarefaction, the Chao1 estimator, and Recon v2.1 estimates of unobserved clonotypes. For all TCRbeta clonotypes obtained by the gDNA method from several donors, generation probabilities were computed with OLGA. TCRdb holds this immuneACCESS table with in-frame rearrangements only. Some clones are missing; in checked studies, unresolved V genes explain under half, and the rest has no known cause. That table supplies the V and J calls and clone size; D and trimming were determined from the DNA. The sample table lists around 1,900,000 clones, about 93% of them with a count of one. The ten top clones hold about 1.7% of the sample.

CD8 naive samples consisted of CD45RO-negative cells that were positively selected for CCR7, yielding a CD45RA+CCR7+ population without TemRA cells. The donors were healthy, HIV-negative adults with no recently reported acute infections or vaccinations. Every donor was a Caucasian adult residing in Nashville, Tennessee, USA. Blood was obtained by leukapheresis, after which PBMCs were separated by Ficoll-Histopaque density gradient centrifugation and cryopreserved in liquid nitrogen vapor phase. Analytical flow cytometry was used to check the purity and quantity of each magnetically sorted T cell population. From each sorted fraction, genomic DNA was isolated and quantified by UV absorbance on a Nanodrop 2000c. On the study overall, not on this receptor specifically: Pairwise subsampling indicated that sequencing depth was expected to affect the degree of clonotype sharing among donors. The small number of donors limited the genetic and exposure-history diversity represented. Rarefaction of sorted-subset datasets indicated incomplete sequencing despite the large sequencing depth. Larger estimated clonotype richness was generally found for naive subsets than for memory subsets. Compared with non-shared clonotypes, clonotypes shared by all four sorted-subset donors had higher generation probabilities. Sampling was limited to blood, and TCR repertoires in tissue likely differ from TCR repertoires in blood. About 5% of naive CD4, 3.5% of naive CD8, roughly 2.4% of memory CD4, and 0.35% to 0.4% of memory CD8 clonotypes were shared across several donors.

According to the germline V gene (reference sequence), CDR1 reads PRHDT and CDR2 reads FYEKMQ. The CDR3 covers 17 residues, taking in both the cysteine and the phenylalanine. Only the CDR3 DNA stays, 51 bases, in frame from base 1. Unmatched junction bases come to 17, with V trimmed by 5 bases and J by 6 bases. This clone was picked up one time. Its antigen is still unknown. Within one base of it there is no much larger clone, and no base qualities were kept. The sequenced sample consisted of naive CD8+ T cells from PBMCs. The intended sense of this specimen's cell subset or site label: CD45RA+CCR7+. This receptor was obtained from a man in his late teens or twenties in good health. Some clones in this sample may be carry-over from other donors' samples. The sequence is built from TRBV13 and TRBJ2-7, with 9 middle bases fitting TRBD2. The CDR3 has the sequence CASSRREGRSGIGEQYF. The bases read TGTGCCAGCAGCCGGCGGGAGGGCCGTTCGGGTATCGGCGAGCAGTACTTC.